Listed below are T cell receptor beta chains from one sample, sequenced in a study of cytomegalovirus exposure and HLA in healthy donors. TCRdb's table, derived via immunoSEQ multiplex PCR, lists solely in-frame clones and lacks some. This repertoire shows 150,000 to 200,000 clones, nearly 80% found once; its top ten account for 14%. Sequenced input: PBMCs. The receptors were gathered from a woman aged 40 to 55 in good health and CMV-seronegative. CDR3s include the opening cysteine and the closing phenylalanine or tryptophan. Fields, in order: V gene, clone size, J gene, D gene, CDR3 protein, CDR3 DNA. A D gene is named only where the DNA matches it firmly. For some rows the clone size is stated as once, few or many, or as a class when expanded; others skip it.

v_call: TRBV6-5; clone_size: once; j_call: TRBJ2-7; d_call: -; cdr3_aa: CASSYGRGTYEQYF; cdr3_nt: TGTGCCAGCAGTTACGGCAGGGGAACCTACGAGCAGTACTTC
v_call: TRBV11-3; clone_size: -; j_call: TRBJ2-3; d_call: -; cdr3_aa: CASSVLATTDTQYF; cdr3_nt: TGTGCCAGCAGCGTACTAGCAACCACAGATACGCAGTATTTT
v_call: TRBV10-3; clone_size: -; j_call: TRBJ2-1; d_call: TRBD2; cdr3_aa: CAISEWKLAKDNEQFF; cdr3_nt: TGTGCCATCAGTGAGTGGAAACTAGCGAAGGACAATGAGCAGTTCTTC
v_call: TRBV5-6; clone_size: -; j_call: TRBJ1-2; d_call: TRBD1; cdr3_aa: CASSSPDRGGYTF; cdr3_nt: TGTGCCAGCAGCTCCCCCGACAGGGGAGGCTACACCTTC
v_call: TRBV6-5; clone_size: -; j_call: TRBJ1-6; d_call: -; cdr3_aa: CASSLASSYNSPLHF; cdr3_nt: TGTGCCAGCAGCCTCGCCAGCTCCTATAATTCACCCCTCCACTTT
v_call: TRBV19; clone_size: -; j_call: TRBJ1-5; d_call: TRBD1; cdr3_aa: CASNDRGLYQPQHF; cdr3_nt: TGTGCCAGTAATGACAGGGGGCTGTATCAGCCCCAGCATTTT
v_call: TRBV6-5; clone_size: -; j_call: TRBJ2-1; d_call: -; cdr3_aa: CASRTTGYNEQFF; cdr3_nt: TGTGCCAGCAGGACCACGGGGTACAATGAGCAGTTCTTC
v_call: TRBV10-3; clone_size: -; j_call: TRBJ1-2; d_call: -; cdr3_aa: CAISLDSKRYYTF; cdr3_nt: TGTGCCATCAGTTTGGACTCGAAGAGGTATTACACCTTC
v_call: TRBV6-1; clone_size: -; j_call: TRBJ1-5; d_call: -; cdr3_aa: CASSERTVNQPQHF; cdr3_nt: TGTGCCAGCAGTGAACGGACAGTCAATCAGCCCCAGCATTTT
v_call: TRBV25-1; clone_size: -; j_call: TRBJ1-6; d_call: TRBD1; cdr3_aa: CASSEWTGENSPLHF; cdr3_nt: TGTGCCAGCAGTGAATGGACAGGGGAAAATTCACCCCTCCACTTT
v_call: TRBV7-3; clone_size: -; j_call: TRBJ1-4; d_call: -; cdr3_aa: CASSSGRSANEKLFF; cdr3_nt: TGTGCCAGCAGCTCTGGGAGAAGTGCTAATGAAAAACTGTTTTTT
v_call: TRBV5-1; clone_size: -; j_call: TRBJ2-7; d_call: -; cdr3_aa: CASVDSNYEQYF; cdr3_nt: TGCGCCAGCGTCGACTCCAACTACGAGCAGTACTTC
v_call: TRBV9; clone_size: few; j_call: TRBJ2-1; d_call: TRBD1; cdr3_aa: CASSVEGAVRYEQFF; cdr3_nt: TGTGCCAGCAGCGTAGAGGGGGCAGTGAGGTATGAGCAGTTCTTC
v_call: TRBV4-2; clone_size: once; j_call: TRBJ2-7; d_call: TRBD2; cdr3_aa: CASSQEREWVEQYF; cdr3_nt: TGTGCCAGCAGCCAAGAGCGGGAGTGGGTCGAGCAGTACTTC
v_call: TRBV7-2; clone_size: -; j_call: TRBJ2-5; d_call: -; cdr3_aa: CASSLEGQGTETQYF; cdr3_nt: TGTGCCAGCAGCTTAGAAGGTCAGGGGACGGAGACCCAGTACTTC
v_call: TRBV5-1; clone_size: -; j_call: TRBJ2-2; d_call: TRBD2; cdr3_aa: CASSLKSGSPGELFF; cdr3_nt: TGCGCCAGCAGCTTAAAAAGCGGGAGTCCCGGGGAGCTGTTTTTT
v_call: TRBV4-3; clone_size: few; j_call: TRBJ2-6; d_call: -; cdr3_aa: CASSQNSGANGLTF; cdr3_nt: TGCGCCAGCAGCCAAAACTCTGGGGCCAACGGCCTGACTTTC